The 10 T cell receptor beta chains below all came from one sample that was sequenced in a study of brain T cells in children with intractable seizures. Clones were sequenced by immunoSEQ multiplex PCR, and TCRdb holds only the in-frame ones, with some missing. The sample shows approximately 330,000 clones, over 90% of them seen only once. As for time point: blood from clinic visit 5 months post-surgery; TSC patient then seizure free. This material consisted of peripheral blood, taken 4 to 5 months after surgery. These receptors all come from a boy younger than two with tuberous sclerosis and intractable seizures.

This rearrangement joins TRBV23-1 to TRBJ1-5; TRBD1 might be the D (6 bases). TRBV23-1 is marked as an open reading frame, function uncertain. V was trimmed by 0 bases and J by 2 bases, leaving 17 bases between them. The CDR3 is 18 amino acids. CDR3 DNA sequence: TGCGCCAGCAGTCAATCGATACAGGGCGTTCGAGGCAATCAGCCCCAGCATTTT. Translating it yields CASSQSIQGVRGNQPQHF.

The chain employs TRBV30 and TRBJ2-7; D possibly corresponds to TRBD2 (5 bases). The CDR3 length is 11 residues. Trimming removed 2 bases from V and 7 bases from J, with 9 bases in between. Germline assignment: CDR1 GTSNPN and CDR2 SVGIG (reference sequence). In DNA form, the CDR3 reads TGTGCCTGGAGTAGTTCGGGGGAGCAGTACTTC. Translating gives CAWSSSGEQYF.

The CDR3 bases are TGTGCCAGCTCAGCCATTCCAGGGACTAGCGGGAGTAGTAGCGAGCAGTACTTC. Translated: CASSAIPGTSGSSSEQYF. V and J are TRBV18 and TRBJ2-7, with 14 positions matching TRBD2. The CDR3 runs to 18 residues. Germline CDR1 and CDR2: KGHSH and LQKENI. V lost 5 bases to trimming and J lost 6 bases; unmatched junction nucleotides: 15.

This clone was counted a few times. This chain connects TRBV29-1 to TRBJ1-1; no firm D call. The germline V and J ends were trimmed by 7 bases and 0 bases, with 15 bases remaining between them. The CDR3 is 14 amino acids. In germline, CDR1 is SQVTM, CDR2 ANQGSEA. The CDR3 DNA follows: TGCAGCGCACTCGAGCCAACCATGAACACTGAAGCTTTCTTT. This encodes CSALEPTMNTEAFF.

The chain has TRBV11-3 and TRBJ2-7; 12 nucleotides agree with TRBD2. Trimming at V came to 6 bases and at J to 7 bases, leaving 7 bases not matched to a gene. The length of the CDR3 is 14 residues. Germline CDR1 reads SGHNT; CDR2 reads YENEEA. In DNA, the CDR3 is TGTGCCAGCAGTAGACTAGCGGGAGAAATGGAGCAGTACTTC. Translated, it gives CASSRLAGEMEQYF.

The rearrangement uses TRBV6-5 and TRBJ1-2; unclear D gene. The CDR3 is 15 residues long. V was shortened by 9 bases and J by 6 bases, with 23 bases between the two germline ends. Germline values: CDR1 MNHEY, CDR2 SVGAGI. The DNA for the CDR3 is TGTGCCAGTCCCCTTCTGGAAGGGAGGTTGGATGGCTACACCTTC. It encodes CASPLLEGRLDGYTF.

This clone appeared once. This chain connects TRBV5-1 to TRBJ2-3; tentatively, D is TRBD2 (5 bases). The V end was cut by 0 bases, the J end by 2 bases, with 10 bases between. Germline loops: CDR1 SGHRS, CDR2 YFSETQ. CDR3 size: 15 residues. CDR3 bases: TGCGCCAGCAGCTTGGGGCTAGCCTTCACAGATACGCAGTATTTT. Protein sequence: CASSLGLAFTDTQYF.

As concerns this clone: A far larger clone differs by one base, so this is likely a read error. The chain couples TRBV5-6 to TRBJ1-1, with D perhaps matching TRBD1 (5 bases). The germline V gene has CDR1 SGHDT and CDR2 YYEEEE. V lost 0 bases and J 0 bases, leaving 6 bases between the germline ends. The CDR3 totals 14 residues. The CDR3 loop reads CASSLGQMNTEAFF. The CDR3 DNA is TGTGCCAGCAGCTTGGGACAGATGAACACTGAAGCTTTCTTT.

CDR3 region: CASSPRAREEKLFF. The CDR3 DNA sequence: TGTGCCAGCAGCCCCCGGGCCCGAGAAGAAAAACTGTTTTTT. The chain recombines TRBV4-2 with TRBJ1-4; D is undetermined. The CDR3 extends over 14 amino acids. V was shortened by 4 bases and J by 8 bases, with 14 bases between the two germline ends. Per germline, CDR1 LGHNA and CDR2 YNFKEQ.

This clone was recorded once. The gene calls are TRBV10-3 and TRBJ2-3; a weak D match, TRBD2 (5 bases). Germline V CDR1 and CDR2: ENHRY, SYGVKD. Trimming pared 6 bases from V and 0 bases from J, leaving 16 bases between. The CDR3 has 16 residues. This chain's CDR3 is CAISEPGFPSTDTQYF. The CDR3 DNA follows: TGTGCCATCAGCGAGCCGGGATTCCCTAGCACAGATACGCAGTATTTT.